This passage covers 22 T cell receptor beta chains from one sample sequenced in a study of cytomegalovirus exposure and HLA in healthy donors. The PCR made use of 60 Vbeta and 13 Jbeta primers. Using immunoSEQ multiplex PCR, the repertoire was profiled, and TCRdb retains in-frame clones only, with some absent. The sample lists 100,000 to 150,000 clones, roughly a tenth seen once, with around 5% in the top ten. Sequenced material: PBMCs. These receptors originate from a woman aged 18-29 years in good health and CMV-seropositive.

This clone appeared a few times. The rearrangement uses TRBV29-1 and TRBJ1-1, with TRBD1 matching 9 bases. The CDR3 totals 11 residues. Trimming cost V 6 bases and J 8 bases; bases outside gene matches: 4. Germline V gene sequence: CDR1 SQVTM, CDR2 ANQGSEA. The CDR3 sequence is CSVGTGIEAFF. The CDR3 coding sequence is TGCAGCGTCGGGACAGGGATAGAAGCTTTCTTT.

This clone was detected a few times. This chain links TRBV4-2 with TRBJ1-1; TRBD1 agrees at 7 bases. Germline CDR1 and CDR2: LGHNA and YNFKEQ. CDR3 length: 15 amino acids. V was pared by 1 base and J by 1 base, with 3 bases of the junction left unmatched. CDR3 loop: CASSQGQGGNTEAFF. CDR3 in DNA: TGTGCCAGCAGCCAAGGTCAGGGGGGGAACACTGAAGCTTTCTTT.

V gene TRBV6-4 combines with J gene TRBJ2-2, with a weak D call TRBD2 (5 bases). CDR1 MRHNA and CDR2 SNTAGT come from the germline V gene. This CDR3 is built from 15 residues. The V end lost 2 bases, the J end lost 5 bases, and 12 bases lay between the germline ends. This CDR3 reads CASSDEQSGTGELFF. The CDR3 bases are TGTGCCAGCAGTGACGAACAGTCGGGGACCGGGGAGCTGTTTTTT.

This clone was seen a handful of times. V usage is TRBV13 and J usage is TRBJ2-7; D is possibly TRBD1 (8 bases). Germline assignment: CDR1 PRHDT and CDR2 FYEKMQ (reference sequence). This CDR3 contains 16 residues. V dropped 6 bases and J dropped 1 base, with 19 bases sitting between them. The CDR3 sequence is CASRTSSGQGSYEQYF. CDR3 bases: TGTGCCAGCAGAACATCTAGCGGACAGGGATCCTACGAGCAGTACTTC.

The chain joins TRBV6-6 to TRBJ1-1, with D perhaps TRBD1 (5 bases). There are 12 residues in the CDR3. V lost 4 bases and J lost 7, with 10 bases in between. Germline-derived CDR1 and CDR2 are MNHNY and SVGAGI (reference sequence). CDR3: CASSWGGIEAFF. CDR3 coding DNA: TGTGCCAGCAGTTGGGGGGGGATTGAAGCTTTCTTT.

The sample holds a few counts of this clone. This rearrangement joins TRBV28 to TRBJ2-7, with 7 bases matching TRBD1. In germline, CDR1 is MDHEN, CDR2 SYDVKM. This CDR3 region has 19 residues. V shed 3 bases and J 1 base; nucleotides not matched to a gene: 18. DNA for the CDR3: TGTGCCAGCAGTTTGCCGGACTCTAGGCCTTCGACAGGGTCCTACGAGCAGTACTTC. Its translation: CASSLPDSRPSTGSYEQYF. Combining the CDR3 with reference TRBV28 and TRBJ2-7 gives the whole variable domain DVKVTQSSRYLVKRTGEKVFLECVQDMDHENMFWYRQDPGLGLRLIYFSYDVKMKEKGDIPEGYSVSREKKERFSLILESASTNQTSMYLCASSLPDSRPSTGSYEQYFGPGTRLTVT.

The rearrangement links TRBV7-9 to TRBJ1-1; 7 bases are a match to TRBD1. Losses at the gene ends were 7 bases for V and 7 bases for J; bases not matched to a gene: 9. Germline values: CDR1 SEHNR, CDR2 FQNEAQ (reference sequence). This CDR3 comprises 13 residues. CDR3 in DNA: TGTGCCAGCATCGGGACAGAGGGGGATGAAGCTTTCTTT. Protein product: CASIGTEGDEAFF.

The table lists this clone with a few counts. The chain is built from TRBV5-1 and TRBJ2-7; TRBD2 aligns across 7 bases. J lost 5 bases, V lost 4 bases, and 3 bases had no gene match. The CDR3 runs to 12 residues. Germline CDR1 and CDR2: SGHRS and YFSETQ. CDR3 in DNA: TGCGCCAGCAGCGGGGGGGGGAACGAGCAGTACTTC. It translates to CASSGGGNEQYF.

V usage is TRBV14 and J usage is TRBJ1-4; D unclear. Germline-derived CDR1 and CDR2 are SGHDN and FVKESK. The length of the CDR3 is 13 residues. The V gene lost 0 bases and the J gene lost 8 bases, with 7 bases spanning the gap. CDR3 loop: CASSQDTGEKLFF. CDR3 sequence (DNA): TGTGCCAGCAGCCAAGATACGGGGGAAAAACTGTTTTTT.

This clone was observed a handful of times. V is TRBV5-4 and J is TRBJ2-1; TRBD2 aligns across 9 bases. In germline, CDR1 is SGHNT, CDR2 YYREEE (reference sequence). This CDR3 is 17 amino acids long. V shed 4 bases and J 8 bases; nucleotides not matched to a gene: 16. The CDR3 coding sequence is TGTGCCAGCAGCCCGGATGGGGATGCGGGAGGGGGGGATGAGCAGTTCTTC. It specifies CASSPDGDAGGGDEQFF.

DNA for the CDR3: TGTGCCAGCAGCTTATTGGGACAGGTTAAGAATCAGCCCCAGCATTTT. Protein: CASSLLGQVKNQPQHF. V and J are TRBV7-8 and TRBJ1-5, with 8 positions matching TRBD1. The length of the CDR3 is 16 residues. The V and J ends lost 2 bases and 4 bases, in that order; junction bases with no gene match: 7. Per germline, CDR1 SGHVS and CDR2 FQNEAQ.

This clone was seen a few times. Written as DNA, the CDR3 is TGTGCCAGCAGTTATAGCGACAGGGAGTCGATTCATGGCTACACCTTC. This gives the protein CASSYSDRESIHGYTF. The chain couples TRBV13 to TRBJ1-2, with 7 bases that match TRBD1. The CDR3 covers 16 residues. V dropped 6 bases and J dropped 6; count of bases not matched to a gene: 16. Germline CDR1 and CDR2: PRHDT and FYEKMQ (reference sequence). The variable domain in full, completed from reference TRBV13 and TRBJ1-2, reads AAGVIQSPRHLIKEKRETATLKCYPIPRHDTVYWYQQGPGQDPQFLISFYEKMQSDKGSIPDRFSAQQFSDYHSELNMSSLELGDSALYFCASSYSDRESIHGYTFGSGTRLTVV.

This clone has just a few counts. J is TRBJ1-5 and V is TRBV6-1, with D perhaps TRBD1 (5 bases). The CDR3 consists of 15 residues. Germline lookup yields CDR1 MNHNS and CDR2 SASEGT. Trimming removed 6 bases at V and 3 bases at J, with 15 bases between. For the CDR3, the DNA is TGTGCCAGCAGGAACCCTACAGGAAACAATCAGCCCCAGCATTTT. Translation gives CASRNPTGNNQPQHF.

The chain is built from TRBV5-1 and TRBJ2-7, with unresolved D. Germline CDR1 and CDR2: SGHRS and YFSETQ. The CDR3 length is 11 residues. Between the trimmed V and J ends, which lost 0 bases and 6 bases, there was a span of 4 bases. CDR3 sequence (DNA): TGCGCCAGCAGCTTGGGGGCCGAGCAGTACTTC. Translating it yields CASSLGAEQYF.

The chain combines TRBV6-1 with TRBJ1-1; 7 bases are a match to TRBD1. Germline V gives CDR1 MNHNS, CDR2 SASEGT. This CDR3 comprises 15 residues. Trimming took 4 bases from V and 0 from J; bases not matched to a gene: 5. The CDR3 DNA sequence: TGTGCCAGCAGTGCCCCCAGGGGGTTGAACACTGAAGCTTTCTTT. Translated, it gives CASSAPRGLNTEAFF.

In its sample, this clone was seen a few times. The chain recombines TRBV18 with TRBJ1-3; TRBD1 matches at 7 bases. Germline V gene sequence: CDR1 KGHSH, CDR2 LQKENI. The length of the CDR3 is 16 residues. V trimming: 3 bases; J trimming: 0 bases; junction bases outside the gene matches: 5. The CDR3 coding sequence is TGTGCCAGCTCACCGCCGACAGGGAGCTCTGGAAACACCATATATTTT. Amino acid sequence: CASSPPTGSSGNTIYF.

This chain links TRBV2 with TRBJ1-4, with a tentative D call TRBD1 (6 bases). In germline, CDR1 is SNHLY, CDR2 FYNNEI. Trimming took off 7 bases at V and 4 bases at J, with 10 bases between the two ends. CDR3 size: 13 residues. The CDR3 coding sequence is TGTGCCAGCATACAGGGTTTTAATGAAAAACTGTTTTTT. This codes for CASIQGFNEKLFF.

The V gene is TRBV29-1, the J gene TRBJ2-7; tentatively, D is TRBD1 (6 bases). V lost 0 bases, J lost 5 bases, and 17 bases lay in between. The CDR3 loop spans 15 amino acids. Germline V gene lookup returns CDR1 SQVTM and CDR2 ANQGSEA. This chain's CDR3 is CSVEDVDRKAHEQYF. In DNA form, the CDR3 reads TGCAGCGTTGAAGATGTCGACAGGAAAGCACACGAGCAGTACTTC.

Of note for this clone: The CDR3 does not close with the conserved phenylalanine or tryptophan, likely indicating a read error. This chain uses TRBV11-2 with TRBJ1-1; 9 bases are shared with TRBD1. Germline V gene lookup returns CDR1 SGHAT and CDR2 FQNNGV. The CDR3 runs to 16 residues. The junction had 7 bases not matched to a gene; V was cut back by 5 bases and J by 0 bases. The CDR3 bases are TGTGCCAGCAGCGAGGACAGGGGCGAGCTGAACACTGAAGCTTTCGTT. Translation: CASSEDRGELNTEAFV.

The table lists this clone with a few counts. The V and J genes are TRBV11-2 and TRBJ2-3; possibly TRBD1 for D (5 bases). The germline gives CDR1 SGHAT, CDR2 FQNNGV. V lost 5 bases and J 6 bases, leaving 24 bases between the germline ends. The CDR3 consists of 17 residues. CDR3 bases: TGTGCCAGCAGCCCCCCGGGTGGGCCAGGGCCCATGGATACGCAGTATTTT. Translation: CASSPPGGPGPMDTQYF.

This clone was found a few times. The CDR3 is CASSLTSGSSTDTQYF. The CDR3 nucleotides read TGTGCCAGCAGCCTAACTAGCGGCTCTAGCACAGATACGCAGTATTTT. The chain couples TRBV6-6 to TRBJ2-3; 8 nucleotides agree with TRBD2. The germline CDR1 and CDR2 sequences are MNHNY and SVGAGI (reference sequence). The CDR3 is made up of 16 amino acids. After removal of 6 bases from V and 0 bases from J, the junction contained 8 bases not matched to a gene.

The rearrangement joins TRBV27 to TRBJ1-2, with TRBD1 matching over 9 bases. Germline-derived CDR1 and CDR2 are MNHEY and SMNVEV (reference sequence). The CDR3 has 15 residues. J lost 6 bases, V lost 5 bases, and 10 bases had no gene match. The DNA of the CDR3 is TGTGCCAGCAGTCCCTCACAGGGGGCGCTTCATGGCTACACCTTC. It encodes CASSPSQGALHGYTF.